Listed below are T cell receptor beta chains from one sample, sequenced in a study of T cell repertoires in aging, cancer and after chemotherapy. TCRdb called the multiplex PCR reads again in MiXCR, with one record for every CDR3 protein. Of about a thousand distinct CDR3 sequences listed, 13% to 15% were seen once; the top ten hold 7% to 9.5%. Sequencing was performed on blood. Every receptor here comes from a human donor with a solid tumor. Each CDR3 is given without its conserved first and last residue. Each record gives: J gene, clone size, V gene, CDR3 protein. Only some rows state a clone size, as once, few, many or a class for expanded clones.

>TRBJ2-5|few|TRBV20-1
SARGQVLGPETQY
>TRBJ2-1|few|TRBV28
ASSLANEQF
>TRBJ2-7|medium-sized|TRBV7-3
ASSLIGGGEQY
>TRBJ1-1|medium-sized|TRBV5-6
ASSRDRASGEAF
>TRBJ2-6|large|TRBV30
AWGNRGLKGANVLT
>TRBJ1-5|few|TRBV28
ASSFIGEYQPQH
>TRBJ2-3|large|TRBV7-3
ASSQGVVGAAGAATLD
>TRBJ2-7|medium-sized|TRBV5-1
ASSLAGGRAGRFYEQY
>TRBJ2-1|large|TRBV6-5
ASSYGPGQGAYEQF
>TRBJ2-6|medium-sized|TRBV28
ASSSTHFLSGANVLT
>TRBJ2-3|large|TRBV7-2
ASSLVVFYSASTDTQY
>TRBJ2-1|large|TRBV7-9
ASSLTSGPSYNEQF
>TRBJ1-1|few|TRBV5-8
ASSSGTGRAEAF
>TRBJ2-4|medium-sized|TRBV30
AWSVLKNIQY
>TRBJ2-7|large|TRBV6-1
ASSGGGRYEQY
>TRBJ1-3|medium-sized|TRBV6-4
ASSDSVSYRGLGTGNTIY
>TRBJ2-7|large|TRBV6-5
ASSYSGETYEQY
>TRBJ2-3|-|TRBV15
ATSRRDRVADTQY
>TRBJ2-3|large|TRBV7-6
ASSSFISGSGTDTQY
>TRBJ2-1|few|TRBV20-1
SARPHSGLAGVVLSYNEQF
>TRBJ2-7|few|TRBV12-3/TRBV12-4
ASSYGRRGSYEQY
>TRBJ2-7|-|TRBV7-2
ASSLDRGPYEQY
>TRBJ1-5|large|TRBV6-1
ASSRELSQPQH
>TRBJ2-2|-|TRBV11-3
ASSPPTSGHRRELF
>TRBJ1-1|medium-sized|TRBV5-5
ASSLGLRNTEAF
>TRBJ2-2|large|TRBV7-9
ASSRRQGWTGELF
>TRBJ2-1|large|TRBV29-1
SVLTSTPYNEQF
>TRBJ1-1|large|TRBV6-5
ATSSGTGGTEAF
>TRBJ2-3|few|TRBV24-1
ATSVGLAGRDTQY
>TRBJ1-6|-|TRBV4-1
ASSQEGGSSYNSPLH
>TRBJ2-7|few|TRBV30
AWSDRDRIYEQY
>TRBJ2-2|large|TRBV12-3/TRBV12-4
ASSLASNTGELF
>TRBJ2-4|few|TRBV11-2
ASSPGVNQNIQY
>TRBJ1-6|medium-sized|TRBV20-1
SARDRETGNSPLH
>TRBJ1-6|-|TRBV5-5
ASSLAAGRTQSPLH
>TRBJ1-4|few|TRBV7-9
ASSLTNSPNEKLF
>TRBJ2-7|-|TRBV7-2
ASSLVVNYEQY
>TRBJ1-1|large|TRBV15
ATEPGQGTAEAF
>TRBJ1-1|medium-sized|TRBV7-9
ASSEDRGVWTEAF
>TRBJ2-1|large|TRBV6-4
ASSDGTSGYNEQF
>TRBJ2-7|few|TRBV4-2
ASSQEGGIYEQY
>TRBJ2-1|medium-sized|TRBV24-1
ATSDRPSGRRDNEQF
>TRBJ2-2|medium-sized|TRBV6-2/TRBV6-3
ASSLSTGELF
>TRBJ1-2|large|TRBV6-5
ASSYTPAGDYGYT
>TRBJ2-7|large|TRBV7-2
ASSLGQPYEQY
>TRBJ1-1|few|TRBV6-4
ASSDSQNTEAF
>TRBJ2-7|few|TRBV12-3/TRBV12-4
ASSSGYYEQY
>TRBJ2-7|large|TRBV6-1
ASRLLSGGSYEQY
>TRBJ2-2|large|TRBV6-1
ASSEEAGNTGELF
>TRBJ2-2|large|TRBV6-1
ANSREIGGELF
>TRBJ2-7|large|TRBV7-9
ASSLRAGYEQY
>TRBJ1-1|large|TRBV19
ASRLSGFTEAF
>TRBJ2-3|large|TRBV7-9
ASSLVAVTDTQY
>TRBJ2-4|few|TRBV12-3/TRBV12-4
ASRTGGSAKNIQY